This TCR beta chain derives from a study of blood T cells in healthy people across ages. Study-level background: The capture of about one barcoded beta molecule per two T cells was achieved by template switching. Regarding the study as a whole: The long-lived group displayed more naive CD4+ cells, plus higher diversity, than the aged donors did.

Through a sample-barcoded 5' primer and a J-beta primer mix, a second PCR was run for about 6 to 11 cycles. Every sample gave at least 2.5 million paired-end reads containing CDR3. TCRdb re-called the 5' RACE reads with MiXCR, one entry per CDR3 protein. The sample contains 1.5 million to 2 million distinct CDR3 sequences, 30% to 40% of which appear only once. Researchers collected 9.5 to 10 milliliters of peripheral blood from every single donor. The CDR3 totals 13 residues. The germline V gene encodes CDR1 SGHTA and CDR2 FQGNSA. The junction had 11 bases not matched to a gene; V was cut back by 5 bases and J by 16 bases. Of note for this clonotype: Its specificity is not known. This may arise from a read error, as a much more abundant clone is one base away.

Sample: blood. This sequence originates from a human donor in good health. The rearrangement uses TRBV7-2 and TRBJ2-4, with 10 bases identical to TRBD2. CDR3 region: CASSSGGDYEHYF. The CDR3 bases are TGTGCCAGCAGCAGCGGGGGGGACTACGAGCATTACTTC. Looking up the rest from reference TRBV7-2 and TRBJ2-4 gives the full variable domain: GAGVSQSPSNKVTEKGKDVELRCDPISGHTALYWYRQSLGQGLEFLIYFQGNSAPDKSGLPSDRFSAERTGGSVSTLTIQRTQQEDSAVYLCASSSGGDYEHYFGAGTRLSVL.